A selection of T cell receptor beta chains follows, all from one sample in a study of T-cell reconstitution after alpha-beta-depleted transplantation in children. TCRdb analysed the PCR reads with MiXCR anew, one entry per CDR3 protein. The profile shows fewer than 550,000 distinct CDR3 sequences, about an eighth of them singletons. Source: PBMCs, mostly from graft donor cells, taken 180 days after TCRalphabeta/CD19-depleted stem cell transplant. The receptors originated from a female patient aged 2-15 years who had a stem cell transplant for aplastic anemia, so the T cells may come from the graft donor. The CDR3 runs from the conserved cysteine through the conserved F or W. The D gene is left open where the match is weak. Part of the rows lack a size; the others show once, few, many or a class for expanded clones.

TRBJ2-5,TRBV5-1,TRBD2,NA,16,CASSPVSGSTGETQYF,TGCGCCAGCAGCCCTGTTAGCGGGAGTACGGGAGAGACCCAGTACTTC
TRBJ1-2,TRBV29-1,NA,few,11,CSVVANYGYTF,TGCAGCGTTGTAGCTAACTATGGCTACACCTTC
TRBJ1-5,TRBV24-1,NA,many,16,CATSDSRTGGNQPQHF,TGTGCCACCAGTGATTCGCGAACAGGTGGGAATCAGCCCCAGCATTTT
TRBJ2-1,TRBV6-2/TRBV6-3,NA,few,15,CASSLGQVTYNEQFF,TGTGCCAGCAGTTTGGGGCAGGTGACCTACAATGAGCAGTTCTTC
TRBJ1-2,TRBV12-3/TRBV12-4,TRBD1,NA,15,CASSPDNRGHYGYTF,TGTGCCAGCAGCCCTGACAATAGGGGGCACTATGGCTACACCTTC
TRBJ2-4,TRBV28,TRBD2,many,15,CASSYAGAVKNIQYF,TGTGCCAGCAGTTACGCGGGAGCTGTCAAAAACATTCAGTACTTC
TRBJ1-2,TRBV29-1,NA,few,14,CSVEDRTDGYGYTF,TGCAGCGTTGAAGATCGTACCGACGGCTATGGCTACACCTTC
TRBJ2-5,TRBV29-1,TRBD1,NA,14,CSVARTGKGETQYF,TGCAGCGTTGCCCGGACAGGGAAGGGAGAGACCCAGTACTTC
TRBJ1-3,TRBV4-2,NA,NA,17,CASSQDFIGDSGNTIYF,TGTGCCAGCAGCCAAGACTTTATCGGTGACTCTGGAAACACCATATATTTT
TRBJ2-5,TRBV29-1,NA,NA,14,CSVEYGQGAETQYF,TGCAGCGTTGAATATGGGCAGGGTGCGGAGACCCAGTACTTC
TRBJ1-2,TRBV27,TRBD1,many,15,CASSTTGEPSYGYTF,TGTGCCAGCAGCACGACAGGGGAGCCGAGTTATGGCTACACCTTC
TRBJ1-1,TRBV11-2,NA,few,15,CASSSPGRGNTEAFF,TGTGCCAGCAGCTCACCGGGACGGGGGAACACTGAAGCTTTCTTT
TRBJ2-5,TRBV4-3,TRBD2,few,16,CASSQSSGTSGETQYF,TGCGCCAGCAGCCAATCTTCCGGGACTAGCGGAGAGACCCAGTACTTC
TRBJ2-5,TRBV5-1,NA,few,15,CASSLAVRGGETQYF,TGCGCCAGCAGCTTGGCCGTGAGGGGAGGAGAGACCCAGTACTTC
TRBJ2-7,TRBV7-6,TRBD1,many,12,CASSLTGAEQYF,TGTGCCAGCAGCCTCACAGGGGCCGAGCAGTACTTC
TRBJ2-2,TRBV12-3/TRBV12-4,NA,many,14,CATSRGGPTGELFF,TGTGCCACCTCCAGGGGGGGACCCACCGGGGAGCTGTTTTTT
TRBJ1-1,TRBV7-9,NA,few,14,CASSPGAINTEAFF,TGTGCCAGCAGCCCAGGGGCAATAAACACTGAAGCTTTCTTT